This TCR beta chain was identified in a study of cytomegalovirus exposure and HLA in healthy donors. The PCR ran on 60 Vbeta and 13 Jbeta primers. Sequencing used immunoSEQ multiplex PCR; TCRdb keeps in-frame clones, though not all of them. The sample has about 190,000 clones, roughly four fifths seen once. This clone was detected only once. This CDR3 is built from 17 residues. The V segment lost 1 base and the J segment 6 bases; nucleotides outside the gene matches: 12. From germline, CDR1 is MNHEY and CDR2 SMNVEV (reference sequence). The clonotype originates from a woman aged 25 to 45 in good health and CMV-seropositive. V and J are TRBV27 and TRBJ1-1, with 9 bases fitting TRBD1. The material sequenced was PBMCs. CDR3 amino acids: CASSLWGTGFQEAEAFF. The CDR3 nucleotides read TGTGCCAGCAGTTTATGGGGGACAGGGTTTCAGGAGGCTGAAGCTTTCTTT.